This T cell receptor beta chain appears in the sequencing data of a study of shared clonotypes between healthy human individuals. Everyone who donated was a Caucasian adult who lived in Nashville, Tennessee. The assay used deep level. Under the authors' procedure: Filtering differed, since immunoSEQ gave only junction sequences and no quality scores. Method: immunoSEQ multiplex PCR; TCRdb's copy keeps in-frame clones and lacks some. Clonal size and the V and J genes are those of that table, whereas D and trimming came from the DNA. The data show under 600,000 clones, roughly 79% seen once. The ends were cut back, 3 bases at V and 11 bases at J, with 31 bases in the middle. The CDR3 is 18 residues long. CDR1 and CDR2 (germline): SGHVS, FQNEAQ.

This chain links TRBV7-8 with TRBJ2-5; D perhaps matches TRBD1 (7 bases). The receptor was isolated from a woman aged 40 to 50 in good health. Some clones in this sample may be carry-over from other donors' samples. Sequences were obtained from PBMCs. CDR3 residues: CASSLRGQGVAGTDLQYF. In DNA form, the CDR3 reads TGTGCCAGCAGCTTGAGGGGCCAGGGGGTGGCGGGAACGGATCTGCAGTACTTC.